This TCR beta chain is from a study of blood T cell repertoires in COVID-19. Across the study: Samples representing acute and convalescent COVID-19 were sourced from the United States, Italy and Spain. The analysed material was cDNA or gDNA that came from T cells, B-cell-depleted T cells, or PBMCs.

Original handling: Reference gene primer amplification in the assay estimated nucleated cell counts. Assay: immunoSEQ multiplex PCR; the TCRdb copy retains only in-frame clones and omits some. V, J and clone size reflect that table, while D and trimming were determined from the DNA. The sample includes 330,000 or so clones, roughly 89% seen only once; the top ten take 3% to 4%. The table lists this clone with a count of one. Seattle researchers signed up patients amid active infection and tracked them longitudinally. The sequenced sample consisted of peripheral blood. This receptor was obtained from a woman aged 55-69 years with COVID-19, enrolled during active disease.

CDR3 sequence reads: CASSLGGANYGETQYF. As DNA, the CDR3 is TGTGCCAGCAGTTTAGGAGGGGCAAACTATGGGGAGACCCAGTACTTC. The J gene is TRBJ2-5, the V gene TRBV28, with TRBD2 as a possible D gene (6 bases). The length of the CDR3 is 16 residues. Trimming shortened V by 2 bases and J by 5 bases, and 18 bases separated the two germline ends. Germline loops: CDR1 MDHEN, CDR2 SYDVKM.